This T cell receptor beta chain is drawn from a study of T cell responses to AZD1222 COVID-19 vaccine. Sequencing was performed with immunoSEQ multiplex PCR; in TCRdb, only in-frame clones are kept and a portion is missing. The sample yields about 150,000 clones, roughly nine tenths seen once. CDR1 KGHSH and CDR2 LQKENI come from the germline V gene. Trimming pared 3 bases from V and 7 bases from J, leaving 15 bases between. The CDR3 extends over 15 amino acids. General study results and limits: Females outnumbered males among donors, who were mostly white British; clonal diversity was possibly underestimated.

Notes on this clone: As yet, its antigen is unknown.

The chain couples TRBV18 to TRBJ1-4, with D perhaps TRBD1 (6 bases). The sample in question was peripheral blood, obtained on day 0 of AZD1222 vaccination. The receptor comes from an adult in good health. Written as DNA, the CDR3 is TGTGCCAGCTCACCTTTTCAGGGGAGGATTGAAAAACTGTTTTTT. Its translation: CASSPFQGRIEKLFF.